This entry lists 10 T cell receptor beta chains sequenced from one sample in a study of spatial heterogeneity in lung cancer (dated by TCRdb to between 2018 and 2021). The library was built by means of 5' RACE. Instrument on record: NextSeq 500. In-frame beta chains were kept once TCRdb had trimmed the public reads at Q25 with fastp and called clones with MiXCR. CDR3 protein duplicates are merged, each entry listing the most common genes and DNA. Within this sample are approximately 27,000 distinct CDR3 sequences, with roughly 5.6% of them counted one time only. The ten largest clones take up 22% of the sample. The sample's time point, from its label and the paper: blood at routine non-recurrence follow-up after resection. TCR sequencing used whole RNA extracted from tumor and nontumor lung tissue, or from cryopreserved PBMC samples, without cell sorting. The sequencing here drew on PBMCs, taken at follow-up. These receptors all come from a male donor with early-stage non-small cell lung cancer.

This clonotype was seen repeatedly, ten times or more. V usage is TRBV30 and J usage is TRBJ2-2; D uncertain. V lost 4 bases, J lost 7 bases, and 16 bases lay in between. The germline V gene has CDR1 GTSNPN and CDR2 SVGIG (reference sequence). CDR3 length: 14 residues. The CDR3 loop reads CAWTFGVFSGELFF. CDR3 coding DNA: TGTGCCTGGACTTTTGGGGTTTTTAGCGGGGAGCTGTTTTTT.

This clonotype occurred many times. The rearrangement links TRBV7-2 to TRBJ2-1; no clear D gene. This CDR3 comprises 12 residues. CDR1 and CDR2 from the germline V gene are SGHTA and FQGNSA. The ends were cut back, 4 bases at V and 13 bases at J, with 14 bases in the middle. This chain's CDR3 is CASSYTNPRQFF. In DNA, the CDR3 is TGTGCCAGCAGCTATACAAACCCGCGACAGTTCTTC.

The table lists this clonotype with a few counts. This chain uses TRBV7-9 with TRBJ2-4; D not certain. Trimming pared 1 base from V and 0 bases from J, leaving 10 bases between. CDR1 SEHNR and CDR2 FQNEAQ come from the germline V gene (reference sequence). CDR3 length: 16 amino acids. The CDR3 DNA is TGTGCCAGCAGCTTAGTAGTGGGTGCAGCCAAAAACATTCAGTACTTC. Its translation: CASSLVVGAAKNIQYF.

Many counts were recorded for this clonotype. The V gene is TRBV7-6, the J gene TRBJ2-5; D possibly corresponds to TRBD1 (5 bases). Trimming took off 5 bases at V and 4 bases at J, with 20 bases between the two ends. CDR1 SGHVS and CDR2 FNYEAQ come from the germline V gene. The CDR3 spans 16 residues. The CDR3 DNA is TGTGCCAGCAGCGGTAACTACAGGAGTCGACGAGAGACCCAGTACTTC. Protein sequence: CASSGNYRSRRETQYF.

In this sample, this clonotype turned up many times. CDR3 in amino acids: CASSYRPRGTGELFF. CDR3 nucleotides: TGTGCCAGCAGTTACCGTCCCAGGGGGACCGGGGAGCTGTTTTTT. The chain carries TRBV6-5 and TRBJ2-2; TRBD1 matches at 7 bases. Losses at the gene ends were 2 bases for V and 5 bases for J; bases not matched to a gene: 5. Germline assignment: CDR1 MNHEY and CDR2 SVGAGI. The CDR3 contains 15 residues.

The chain employs TRBV5-1 and TRBJ2-3; TRBD2 might be the D (6 bases). Germline V gene data show CDR1 as SGHRS and CDR2 as YFSETQ. Trimming removed 0 bases from V and 3 bases from J, with 11 bases in between. CDR3 length: 15 residues. The CDR3: CASSLVLAGTDTQYF. In nucleotides, the CDR3 is TGCGCCAGCAGCTTGGTACTAGCAGGTACAGATACGCAGTATTTT.

The J gene is TRBJ2-5, the V gene TRBV20-1, with TRBD2 matching 8 bases. The CDR3 has 11 residues. Germline V gene lookup returns CDR1 DFQATT and CDR2 SNEGSKA (reference sequence). CDR3 amino acids: CRGLAGETQYF. The CDR3 nucleotides are TGCAGGGGCCTAGCGGGAGAGACCCAGTACTTC.

This clonotype was observed a handful of times. The rearrangement links TRBV27 to TRBJ2-1, with 7 bases fitting TRBD1. The CDR3 has 16 residues. With 2 bases clipped from V and 0 bases from J, the junction kept 4 bases outside the gene matches. Germline CDR1 MNHEY, CDR2 SMNVEV (reference sequence). As DNA, the CDR3 is TGTGCCAGCAGTTTACAAAGACAGGGCTCCTACAATGAGCAGTTCTTC. It codes for CASSLQRQGSYNEQFF.

This clonotype turned up a few times. CDR3 DNA sequence: TGCAGTGCGGCTATAGCAGAGACCCAGTACTTC. Its protein is CSAAIAETQYF. The V gene is TRBV20-1, the J gene TRBJ2-5; D ambiguous. This CDR3 comprises 11 residues. The V gene lost 6 bases and the J gene lost 4 bases, with 9 bases spanning the gap. Germline CDR1 DFQATT, CDR2 SNEGSKA (reference sequence).

This clonotype has at least ten counts. This chain uses TRBV2 with TRBJ2-7; 10 bases agree with TRBD1. V shed 8 bases and J 7 bases; nucleotides not matched to a gene: 8. Germline V CDR1 and CDR2: SNHLY, FYNNEI. This CDR3 has 13 amino acids. This chain's CDR3 is CASGGQGLMEQYF. In DNA, the CDR3 is TGTGCCAGCGGGGGACAGGGGTTGATGGAGCAGTACTTC.